The 9 T cell receptor beta chains given below trace back to one sample, sequenced in a study of chemoradiotherapy in HPV16-positive cancers. Method: immunoSEQ multiplex PCR; TCRdb's copy keeps in-frame clones and lacks some. The sample has some 14,000 clones, around 90% seen once; the top ten hold less than 3.5%. The sample in question was blood, obtained from a patient who underwent chemoradiotherapy. These receptors came from a human donor with HPV-associated anogenital cancer.

V usage is TRBV19 and J usage is TRBJ2-1; TRBD1 aligns across 8 bases. The CDR3 runs to 15 residues. With 7 bases clipped from V and 3 bases from J, the junction kept 8 bases outside the gene matches. Per germline, CDR1 LNHDA and CDR2 SQIVND (reference sequence). The CDR3 sequence is CASTKGQGFYNEQFF. The DNA of the CDR3 is TGTGCCAGTACCAAAGGACAGGGTTTCTACAATGAGCAGTTCTTC.

This chain connects TRBV29-1 to TRBJ1-3; D is unresolved. Trimming removed 3 bases at V and 2 bases at J, with 8 bases between. The germline V gene encodes CDR1 SQVTM and CDR2 ANQGSEA. The CDR3 is made up of 13 amino acids. CDR3 sequence: CSVDLGTGNTIYF. CDR3 bases: TGCAGCGTTGATCTGGGTACTGGAAACACCATATATTTT.

The chain couples TRBV5-1 to TRBJ2-3; D might be TRBD1 or TRBD2, each matching 6 bases. Trimming removed 1 base from V and 2 bases from J, with 20 bases in between. CDR3 size: 18 residues. The germline CDR1 and CDR2 sequences are SGHRS and YFSETQ. Written as DNA, the CDR3 is TGCGCCAGCAGCTTGCGGGTGAACAGGGAGGCGTACACAGATACGCAGTATTTT. Amino acid sequence: CASSLRVNREAYTDTQYF.

This clone was counted once. The J gene is TRBJ2-3, the V gene TRBV6-5; D gene ambiguous. CDR1 is MNHEY, CDR2 SVGAGI, per germline. CDR3 length equals 14 residues. The germline V and J ends were trimmed by 2 bases and 0 bases, with 6 bases remaining between them. DNA for the CDR3: TGTGCCAGCAGTTACAGGCAGAGCACAGATACGCAGTATTTT. Its translation: CASSYRQSTDTQYF.

The chain links TRBV9 to TRBJ2-7, with 10 bases that match TRBD2. Germline CDR1 reads SGDLS; CDR2 reads YYNGEE. The CDR3 covers 15 residues. The V segment lost 0 bases and the J segment 4 bases; nucleotides outside the gene matches: 4. This chain's CDR3 is CASSVGPSGGYEQYF. CDR3 coding DNA: TGTGCCAGCAGCGTAGGGCCTAGCGGGGGTTACGAGCAGTACTTC.

CDR3 loop: CASLGLDYTDTQYF. CDR3 bases: TGTGCCAGCCTTGGACTAGACTACACAGATACGCAGTATTTT. J is TRBJ2-3 and V is TRBV7-9, with 7 bases lining up with TRBD2. The CDR3 covers 14 residues. Looked up from germline, CDR1 is SEHNR and CDR2 is FQNEAQ (reference sequence). V dropped 8 bases and J dropped 2; count of bases not matched to a gene: 7.

The genes are TRBV7-8 and TRBJ1-2, with 8 bases aligning to TRBD1. Germline-derived CDR1 and CDR2 are SGHVS and FQNEAQ. The V and J ends lost 4 bases and 4 bases, in that order; junction bases with no gene match: 2. The CDR3 is 13 residues long. CDR3 nucleotides: TGTGCCAGCAGCTCGGACAGGGTCTATGGCTACACCTTC. This translates into CASSSDRVYGYTF.

This rearrangement joins TRBV7-9 to TRBJ2-2, with D perhaps TRBD2 (5 bases). The CDR3 spans 14 residues. Per germline, CDR1 SEHNR and CDR2 FQNEAQ (reference sequence). Trimming left V 2 bases short and J 8 bases short, with 12 bases between. The CDR3 is CASSLFSGSGELFF. DNA for the CDR3: TGTGCCAGCAGCTTATTCAGCGGATCGGGGGAGCTGTTTTTT.

V and J are TRBV12-5 and TRBJ2-3, with TRBD2 as a possible D gene (5 bases). Deletions cut 5 bases from V and 3 bases from J, with 15 bases between. The CDR3 has 15 residues. The germline CDR1 and CDR2 sequences are LGHNT and FRNRAP. The CDR3 sequence is CASGPYGERTDTQYF. In nucleotides, the CDR3 is TGTGCTAGTGGTCCGTACGGGGAGAGGACAGATACGCAGTATTTT.